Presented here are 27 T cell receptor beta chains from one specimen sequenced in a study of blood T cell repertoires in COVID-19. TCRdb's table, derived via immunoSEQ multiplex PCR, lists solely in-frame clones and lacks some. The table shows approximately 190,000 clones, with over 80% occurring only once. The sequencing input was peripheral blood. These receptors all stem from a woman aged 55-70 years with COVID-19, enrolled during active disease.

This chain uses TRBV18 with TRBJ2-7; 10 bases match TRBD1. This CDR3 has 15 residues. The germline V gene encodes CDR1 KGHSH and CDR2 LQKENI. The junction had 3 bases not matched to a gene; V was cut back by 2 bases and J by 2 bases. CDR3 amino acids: CASSPWDRGTYEQYF. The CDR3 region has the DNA TGTGCCAGCTCACCATGGGACAGGGGCACCTACGAGCAGTACTTC.

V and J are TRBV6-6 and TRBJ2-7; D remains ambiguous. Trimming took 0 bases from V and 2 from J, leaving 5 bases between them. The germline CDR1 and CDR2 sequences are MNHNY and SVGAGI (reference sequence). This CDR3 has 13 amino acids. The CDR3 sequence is CASSYSSAYEQYF. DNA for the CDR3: TGTGCCAGCAGTTACTCGTCGGCCTACGAGCAGTACTTC.

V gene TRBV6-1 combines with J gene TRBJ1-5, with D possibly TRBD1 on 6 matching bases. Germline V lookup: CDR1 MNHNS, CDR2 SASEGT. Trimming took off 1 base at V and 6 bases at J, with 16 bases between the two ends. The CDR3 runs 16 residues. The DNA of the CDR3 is TGTGCCAGCAGTGAAGTTTCTGGGGGCGCGGGTCAGCCCCAGCATTTT. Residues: CASSEVSGGAGQPQHF.

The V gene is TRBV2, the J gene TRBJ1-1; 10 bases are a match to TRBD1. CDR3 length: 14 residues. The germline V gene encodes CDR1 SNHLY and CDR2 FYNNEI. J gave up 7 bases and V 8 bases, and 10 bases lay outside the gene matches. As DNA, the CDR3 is TGTGCCAGCGGCCGAAGGGACAGGGGAAGTGAAGCTTTCTTT. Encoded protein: CASGRRDRGSEAFF.

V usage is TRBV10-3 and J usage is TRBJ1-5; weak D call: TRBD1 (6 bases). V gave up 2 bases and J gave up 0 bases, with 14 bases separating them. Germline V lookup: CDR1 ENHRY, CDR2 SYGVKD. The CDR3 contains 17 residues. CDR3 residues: CAISESGQSYSNQPQHF. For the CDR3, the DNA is TGTGCCATCAGTGAGAGCGGACAGTCGTATAGCAATCAGCCCCAGCATTTT.

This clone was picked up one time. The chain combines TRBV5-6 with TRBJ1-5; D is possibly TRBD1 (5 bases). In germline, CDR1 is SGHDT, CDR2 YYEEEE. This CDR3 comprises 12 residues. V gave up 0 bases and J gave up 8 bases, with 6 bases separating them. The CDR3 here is CASSLVGEPQHF. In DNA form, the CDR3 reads TGTGCCAGCAGCTTGGTAGGGGAGCCCCAGCATTTT.

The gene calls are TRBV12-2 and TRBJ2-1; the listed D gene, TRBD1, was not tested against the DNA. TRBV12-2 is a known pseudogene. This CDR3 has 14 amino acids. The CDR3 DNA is TGTGCAAGTCGCCCCCAAGGACAGGGGGGAGAGCAGTTCTTC. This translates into CASRPQGQGGEQFF.

The CDR3 reads CATSDTDRAVNQPQHF. In DNA form, the CDR3 reads TGTGCCACCAGTGATACCGACAGGGCGGTAAATCAGCCCCAGCATTTT. J is TRBJ1-5 and V is TRBV24-1; 7 nucleotides match TRBD1. CDR3 size: 16 residues. In germline, CDR1 is KGHDR, CDR2 SFDVKD. J lost 4 bases, V lost 3 bases, and 8 bases had no gene match.

The CDR3, as DNA: TGTGCCAGCAGCCCTAGGACAGGAACCTACAATGAGCAGTTCTTC. Translating gives CASSPRTGTYNEQFF. The chain joins TRBV5-8 to TRBJ2-1; 7 bases match TRBD1. With 4 bases clipped from V and 2 bases from J, the junction kept 6 bases outside the gene matches. This CDR3 contains 15 residues. The germline V gene encodes CDR1 SGHTS and CDR2 YDEGEE.

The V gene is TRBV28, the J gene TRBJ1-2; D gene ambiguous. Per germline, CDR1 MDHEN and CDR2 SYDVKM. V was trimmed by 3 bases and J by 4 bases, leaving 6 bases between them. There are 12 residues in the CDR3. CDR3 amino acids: CASSFTGYGYTF. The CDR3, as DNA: TGTGCCAGCAGTTTCACCGGCTATGGCTACACCTTC.

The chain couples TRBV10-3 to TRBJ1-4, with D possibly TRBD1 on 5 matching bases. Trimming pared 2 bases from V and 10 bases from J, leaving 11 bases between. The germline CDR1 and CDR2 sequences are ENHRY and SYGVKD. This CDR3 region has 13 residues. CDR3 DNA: TGTGCCATCAGTGAGAGCTCGGGGGGAAAACTGTTTTTT. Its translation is CAISESSGGKLFF.

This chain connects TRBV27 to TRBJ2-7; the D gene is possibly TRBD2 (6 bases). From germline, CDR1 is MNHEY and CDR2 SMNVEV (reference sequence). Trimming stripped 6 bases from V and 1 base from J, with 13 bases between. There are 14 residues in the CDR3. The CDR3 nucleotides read TGTGCCAGCAGGGCGGGGCTAGGGTCCTACGAGCAGTACTTC. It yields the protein CASRAGLGSYEQYF.

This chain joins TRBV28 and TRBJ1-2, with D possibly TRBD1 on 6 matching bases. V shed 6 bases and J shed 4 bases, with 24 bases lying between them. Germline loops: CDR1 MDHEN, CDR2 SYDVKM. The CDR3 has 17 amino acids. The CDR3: CASSLTGRGGAGYGYTF. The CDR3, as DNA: TGTGCCAGCAGCCTCACAGGTCGGGGGGGGGCTGGCTATGGCTACACCTTC.

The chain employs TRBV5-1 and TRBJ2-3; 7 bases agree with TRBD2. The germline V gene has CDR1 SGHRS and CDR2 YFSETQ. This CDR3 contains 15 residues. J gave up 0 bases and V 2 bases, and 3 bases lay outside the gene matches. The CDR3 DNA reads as TGCGCCAGCAGCTTAGGGACTACCAGCACAGATACGCAGTATTTT. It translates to CASSLGTTSTDTQYF.

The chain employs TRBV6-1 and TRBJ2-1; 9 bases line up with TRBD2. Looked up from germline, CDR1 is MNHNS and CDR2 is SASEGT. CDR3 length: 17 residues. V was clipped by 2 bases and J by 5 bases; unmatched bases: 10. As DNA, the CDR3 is TGTGCCAGCAGTGAACAACCGATAGCGGGGGATCACAATGAGCAGTTCTTC. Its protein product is CASSEQPIAGDHNEQFF.

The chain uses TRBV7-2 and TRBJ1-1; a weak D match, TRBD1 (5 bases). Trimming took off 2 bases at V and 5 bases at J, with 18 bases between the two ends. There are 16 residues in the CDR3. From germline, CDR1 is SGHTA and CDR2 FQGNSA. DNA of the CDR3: TGTGCCAGCAGCTTAAATCCTTTAGGGGTCGGGACTGAAGCTTTCTTT. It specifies CASSLNPLGVGTEAFF.

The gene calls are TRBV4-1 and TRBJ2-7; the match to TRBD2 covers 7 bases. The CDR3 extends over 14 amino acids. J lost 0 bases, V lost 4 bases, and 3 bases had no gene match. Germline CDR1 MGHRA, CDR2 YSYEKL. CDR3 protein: CASSPSGTSYEQYF. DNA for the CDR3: TGCGCCAGCAGCCCGAGCGGGACCTCCTACGAGCAGTACTTC.

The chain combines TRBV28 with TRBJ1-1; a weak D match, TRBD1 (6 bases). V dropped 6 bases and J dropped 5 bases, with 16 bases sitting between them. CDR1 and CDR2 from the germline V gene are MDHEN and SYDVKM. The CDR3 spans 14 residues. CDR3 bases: TGTGCCAGCAGCCTACCTACAGGGAAAACTGAAGCTTTCTTT. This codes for CASSLPTGKTEAFF.

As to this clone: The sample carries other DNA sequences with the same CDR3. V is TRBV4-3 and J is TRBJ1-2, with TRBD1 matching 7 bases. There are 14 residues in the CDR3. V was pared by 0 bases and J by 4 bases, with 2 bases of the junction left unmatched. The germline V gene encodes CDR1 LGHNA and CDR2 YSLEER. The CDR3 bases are TGCGCCAGCAGCCAAGACAGGGGGGCCTATGGCTACACCTTC. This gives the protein CASSQDRGAYGYTF.

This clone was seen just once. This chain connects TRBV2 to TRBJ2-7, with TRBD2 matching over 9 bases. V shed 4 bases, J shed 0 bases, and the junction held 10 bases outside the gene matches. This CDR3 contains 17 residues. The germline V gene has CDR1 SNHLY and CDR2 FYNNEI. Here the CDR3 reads CASSGDPSGASSYEQYF. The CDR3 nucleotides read TGTGCCAGCAGTGGGGATCCTAGCGGGGCGAGCTCCTACGAGCAGTACTTC.

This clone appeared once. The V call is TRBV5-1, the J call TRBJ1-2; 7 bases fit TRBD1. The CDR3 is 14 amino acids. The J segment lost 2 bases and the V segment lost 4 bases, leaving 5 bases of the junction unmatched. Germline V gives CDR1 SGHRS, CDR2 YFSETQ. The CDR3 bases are TGCGCCAGCAGCAGGGACAGTACCAACTATGGCTACACCTTC. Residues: CASSRDSTNYGYTF. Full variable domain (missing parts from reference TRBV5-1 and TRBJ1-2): KAGVTQTPRYLIKTRGQQVTLSCSPISGHRSVSWYQQTPGQGLQFLFEYFSETQRNKGNFPGRFSGRQFSNSRSEMNVSTLELGDSALYLCASSRDSTNYGYTFGSGTRLTVV.

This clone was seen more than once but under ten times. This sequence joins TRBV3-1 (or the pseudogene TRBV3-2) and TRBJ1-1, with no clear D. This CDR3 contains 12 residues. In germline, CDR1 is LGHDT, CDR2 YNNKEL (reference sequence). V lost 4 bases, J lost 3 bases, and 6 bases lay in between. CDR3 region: CASSPRDTEAFF. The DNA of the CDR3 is TGTGCCAGCAGCCCTCGGGACACTGAAGCTTTCTTT.

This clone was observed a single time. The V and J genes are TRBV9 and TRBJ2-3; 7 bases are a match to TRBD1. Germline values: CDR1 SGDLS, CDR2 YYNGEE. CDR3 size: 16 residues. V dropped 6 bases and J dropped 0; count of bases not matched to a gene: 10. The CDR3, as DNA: TGTGCCAGCACCCCAGGGGGATTTCCTAGCACAGATACGCAGTATTTT. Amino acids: CASTPGGFPSTDTQYF.

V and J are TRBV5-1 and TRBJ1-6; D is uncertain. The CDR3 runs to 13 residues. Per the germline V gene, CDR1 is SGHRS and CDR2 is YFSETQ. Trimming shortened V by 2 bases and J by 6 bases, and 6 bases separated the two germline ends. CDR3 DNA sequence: TGCGCCAGCAGCTTCGACTTTAATTCACCCCTCCACTTT. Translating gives CASSFDFNSPLHF.

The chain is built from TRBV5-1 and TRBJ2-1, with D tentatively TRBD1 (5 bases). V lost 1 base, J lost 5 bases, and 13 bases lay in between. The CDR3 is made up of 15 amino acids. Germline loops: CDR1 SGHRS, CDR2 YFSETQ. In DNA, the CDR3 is TGCGCCAGCAGCTTGTTCAGGGCGGTGGACAATGAGCAGTTCTTC. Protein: CASSLFRAVDNEQFF.

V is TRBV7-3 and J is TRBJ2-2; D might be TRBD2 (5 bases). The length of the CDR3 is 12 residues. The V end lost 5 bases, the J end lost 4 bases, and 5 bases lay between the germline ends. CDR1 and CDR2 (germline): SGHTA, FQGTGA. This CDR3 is CASSRGTGELFF. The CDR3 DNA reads TGTGCCAGCAGCCGGGGCACCGGGGAGCTGTTTTTT.

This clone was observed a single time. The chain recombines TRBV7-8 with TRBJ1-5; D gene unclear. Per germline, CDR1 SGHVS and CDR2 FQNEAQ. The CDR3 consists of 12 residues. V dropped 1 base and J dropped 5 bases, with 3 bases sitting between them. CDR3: CASSLVDQPQHF. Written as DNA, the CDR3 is TGTGCCAGCAGCTTAGTCGATCAGCCCCAGCATTTT.